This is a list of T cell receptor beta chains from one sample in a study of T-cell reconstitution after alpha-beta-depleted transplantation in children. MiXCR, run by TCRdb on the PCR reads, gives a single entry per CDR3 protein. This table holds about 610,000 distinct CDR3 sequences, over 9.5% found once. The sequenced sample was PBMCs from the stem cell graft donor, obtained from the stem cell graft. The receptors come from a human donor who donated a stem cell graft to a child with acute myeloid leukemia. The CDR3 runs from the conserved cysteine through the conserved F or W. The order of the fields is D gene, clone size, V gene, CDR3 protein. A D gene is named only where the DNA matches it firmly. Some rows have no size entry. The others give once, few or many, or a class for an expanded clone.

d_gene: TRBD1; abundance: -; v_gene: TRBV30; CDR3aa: CAWIWTGGSEAFF
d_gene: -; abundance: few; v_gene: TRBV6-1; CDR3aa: CASTLTSPSSYEQYF
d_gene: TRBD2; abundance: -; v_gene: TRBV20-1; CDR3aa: CSARGLAVPYEQYF
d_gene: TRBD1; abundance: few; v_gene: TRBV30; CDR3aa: CAWVDREDQPQHF
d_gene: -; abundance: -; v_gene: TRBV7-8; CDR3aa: CASSSGRIFSSYNEQFF
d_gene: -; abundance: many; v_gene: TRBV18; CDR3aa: CASSPRGSQSSGNTIYF
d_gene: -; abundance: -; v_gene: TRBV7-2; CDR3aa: CASSQASGQLYEQYF
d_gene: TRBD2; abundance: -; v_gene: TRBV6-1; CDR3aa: CASRRLAGGSHEQYF
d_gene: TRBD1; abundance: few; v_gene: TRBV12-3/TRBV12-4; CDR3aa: CASSFSGQGVENEQFF
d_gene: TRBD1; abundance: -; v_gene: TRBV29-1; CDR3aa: CSALIAPGQGAKSGYTF
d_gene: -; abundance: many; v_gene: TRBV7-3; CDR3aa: CASSLQENTGELFF
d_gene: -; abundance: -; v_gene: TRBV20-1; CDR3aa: CSARDPGRSNTGELFF
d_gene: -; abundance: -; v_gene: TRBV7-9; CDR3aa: CASSLAQAWGETQYF
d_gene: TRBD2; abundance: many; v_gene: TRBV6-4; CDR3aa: CASSDSALAGVDEQFF
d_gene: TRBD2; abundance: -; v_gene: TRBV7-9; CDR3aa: CASSLTAGAASREEQFF
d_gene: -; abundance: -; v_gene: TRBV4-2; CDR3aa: CASSPELRTNEKLFF
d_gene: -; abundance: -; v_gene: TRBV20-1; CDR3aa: CSATRGVSEQYF
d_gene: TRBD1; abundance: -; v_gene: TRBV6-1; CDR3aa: CASTGGANQPQHF
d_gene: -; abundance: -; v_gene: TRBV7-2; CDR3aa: CASSPLTAGNGYTF
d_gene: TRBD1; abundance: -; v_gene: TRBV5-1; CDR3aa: CASSPRSGTGGVYEQYF
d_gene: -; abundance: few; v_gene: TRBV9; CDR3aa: CASSATGGRGNTIYF
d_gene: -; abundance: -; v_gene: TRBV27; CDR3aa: CASSLWGQDGSAQYF
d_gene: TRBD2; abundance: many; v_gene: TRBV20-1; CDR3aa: CSARVRTSQYEQYF
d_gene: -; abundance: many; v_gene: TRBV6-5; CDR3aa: CASSYSRGSGTDTQYF
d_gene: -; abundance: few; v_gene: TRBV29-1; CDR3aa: CSVAPTGGGAQYF
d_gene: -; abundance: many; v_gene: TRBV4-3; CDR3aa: CASSQDWREWSDEQFF
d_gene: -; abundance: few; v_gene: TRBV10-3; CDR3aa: CAISGTGVGYEQFF
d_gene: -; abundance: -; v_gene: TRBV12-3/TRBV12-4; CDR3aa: CASSTWTDPGYTF
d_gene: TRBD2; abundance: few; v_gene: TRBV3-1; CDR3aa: CASSPRLAASYEQYF
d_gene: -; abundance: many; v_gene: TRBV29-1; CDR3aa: CSVVDYPTRGETQYF
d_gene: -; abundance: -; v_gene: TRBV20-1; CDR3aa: CSARDMSINTDTQYF